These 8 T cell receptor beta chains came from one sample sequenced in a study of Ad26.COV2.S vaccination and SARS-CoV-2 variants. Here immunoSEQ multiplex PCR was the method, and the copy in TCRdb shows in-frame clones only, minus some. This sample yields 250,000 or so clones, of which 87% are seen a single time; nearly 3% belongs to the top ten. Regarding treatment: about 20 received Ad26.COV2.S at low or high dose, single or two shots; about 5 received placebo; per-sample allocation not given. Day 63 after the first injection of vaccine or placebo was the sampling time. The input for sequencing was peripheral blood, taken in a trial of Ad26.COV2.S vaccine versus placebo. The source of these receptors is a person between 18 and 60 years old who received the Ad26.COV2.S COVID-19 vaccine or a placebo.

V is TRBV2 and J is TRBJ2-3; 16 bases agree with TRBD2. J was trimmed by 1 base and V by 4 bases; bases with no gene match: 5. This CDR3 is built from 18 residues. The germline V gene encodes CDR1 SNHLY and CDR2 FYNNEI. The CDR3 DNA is TGTGCCAGCAGTGCCGGGACTAGCGGGAGGGCCGGCACAGATACGCAGTATTTT. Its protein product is CASSAGTSGRAGTDTQYF.

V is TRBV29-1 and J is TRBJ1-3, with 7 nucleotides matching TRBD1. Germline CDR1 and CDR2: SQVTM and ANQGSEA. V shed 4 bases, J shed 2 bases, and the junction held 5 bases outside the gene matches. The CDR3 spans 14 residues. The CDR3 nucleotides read TGCAGCGTTGGCTCAACAGGGGCTGGAAACACCATATATTTT. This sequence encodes CSVGSTGAGNTIYF.

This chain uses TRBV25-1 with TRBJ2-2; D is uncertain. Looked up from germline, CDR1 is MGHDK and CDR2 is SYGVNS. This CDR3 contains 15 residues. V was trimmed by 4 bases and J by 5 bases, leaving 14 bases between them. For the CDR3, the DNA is TGTGCCAGCAGTGGCCCCTCCGTCCGAACCGGGGAGCTGTTTTTT. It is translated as CASSGPSVRTGELFF.

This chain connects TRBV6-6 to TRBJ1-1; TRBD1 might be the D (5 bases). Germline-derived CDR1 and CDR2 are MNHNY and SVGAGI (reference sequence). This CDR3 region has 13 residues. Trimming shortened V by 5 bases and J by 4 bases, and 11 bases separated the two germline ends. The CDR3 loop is CASSNKGPTEAFF. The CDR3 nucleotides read TGTGCCAGCAGTAATAAGGGACCCACTGAAGCTTTCTTT.

CDR3 in amino acids: CASNLPGRSYEQYF. CDR3 coding DNA: TGTGCCAGCAATCTACCGGGTAGGTCCTACGAGCAGTACTTC. This chain uses TRBV6-5 with TRBJ2-7; D remains ambiguous. This CDR3 is 14 amino acids long. V lost 7 bases and J lost 1, with 14 bases in between. The V gene's germline CDR1 is MNHEY and CDR2 SVGAGI.

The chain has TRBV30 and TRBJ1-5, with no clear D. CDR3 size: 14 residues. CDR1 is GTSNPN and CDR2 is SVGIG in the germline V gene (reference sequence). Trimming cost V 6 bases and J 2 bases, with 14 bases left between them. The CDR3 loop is CACRGLGGNQPQHF. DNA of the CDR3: TGTGCCTGCCGTGGCCTTGGGGGCAATCAGCCCCAGCATTTT.

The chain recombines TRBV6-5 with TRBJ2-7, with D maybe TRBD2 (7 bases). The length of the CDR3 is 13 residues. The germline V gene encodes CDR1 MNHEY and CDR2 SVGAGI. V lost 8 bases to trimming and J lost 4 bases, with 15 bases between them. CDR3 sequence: CASWDGGRYEQYF. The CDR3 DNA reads TGTGCCAGCTGGGACGGGGGGCGATACGAGCAGTACTTC.

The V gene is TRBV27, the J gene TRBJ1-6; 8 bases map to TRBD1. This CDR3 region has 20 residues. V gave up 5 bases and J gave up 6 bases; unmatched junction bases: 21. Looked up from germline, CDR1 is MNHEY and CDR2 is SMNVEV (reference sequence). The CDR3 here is CASSISGTGLFLPLNSPLHF. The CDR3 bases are TGTGCCAGCAGTATCTCCGGGACAGGCCTTTTCCTACCTCTTAATTCACCCCTCCACTTT.